The subject of this entry is one T cell receptor (beta chain). This sample was included in a study of OX40 agonist ivuxolimab in advanced cancers. The data were produced by immunoSEQ multiplex PCR, yet TCRdb's version contains in-frame clones alone and is incomplete. This sample has some 65,000 clones, with roughly 87% found just once. This specimen consisted of CD4+ or CD8+ T cells sorted from blood, obtained in a trial of the OX40 agonist ivuxolimab. This TCR derives from an adult with an advanced solid tumor such as melanoma, head and neck, liver or kidney cancer.

CDR3 sequence (DNA): TGTGCCAGCACTCCCTGGGGGGGGCGTAGTGAAAAACTGTTTTTT. This codes for CASTPWGGRSEKLFF. The chain uses TRBV28 and TRBJ1-4, with TRBD1 as a possible D gene (6 bases). The germline CDR1 and CDR2 sequences are MDHEN and SYDVKM. V was shortened by 7 bases and J by 7 bases, with 19 bases between the two germline ends. The length of the CDR3 is 15 residues.